Listed below are T cell receptor beta chains from one sample, sequenced in a study of T cells in tuberculosis. Clones were read by immunoSEQ multiplex PCR, and TCRdb kept only the in-frame ones, dropping some. The sample carries about 40,000 clones, roughly 93% recorded once. Material for sequencing was PBMCs. Receptor source: a donor between 5 and 29 years old with latent tuberculosis or without tuberculosis infection. Some clones in this sample may be carry-over from other donors' samples. Each CDR3 is given with its conserved first and last residue. The D gene is left open where the match is weak. The size of a clone is reported for some rows only, either as once, few or many, or as a class for expanded clones.

length	V	D	J	size	DNA	CDR3
16	TRBV4-2	-	TRBJ2-5	once	TGTGCCAGCAGCCAAGTATGGGGGCCCAGCCAAGAGACCCAGTACTTC	CASSQVWGPSQETQYF
14	TRBV5-5	-	TRBJ1-1	-	TGTGCCAGCACCATACGCGTCATGAACACTGAAGCTTTCTTT	CASTIRVMNTEAFF
18	TRBV5-1	TRBD2	TRBJ2-7	once	TGCGCCAGCAGCCGGGGGACTAGCGGGAGTACCAGGGCTTACGAGCAGTACTTC	CASSRGTSGSTRAYEQYF
15	TRBV28	-	TRBJ1-3	-	TGTGCCAGCAGTTGGAGTTGGGGGGAGGGAAACACCATATATTTT	CASSWSWGEGNTIYF
14	TRBV18	-	TRBJ1-2	-	TGTGCCAGCTCCTCAGGGGCCTACGAGATAGGCTACACCTTC	CASSSGAYEIGYTF
17	TRBV7-3	-	TRBJ2-3	-	TGTGCCAGCAGTTCTTGGGCAGTCGCACTGGGCACAGATACGCAGTATTTT	CASSSWAVALGTDTQYF
18	TRBV11-2	TRBD1	TRBJ2-2	once	TGTGCCAGCAGCTCGGGGGTGGGACAGGGGTTTTGGTCCGGGGAGCTGTTTTTT	CASSSGVGQGFWSGELFF
17	TRBV5-1	-	TRBJ1-4	-	TGCGCCAGCAGCTTGGGACAGATACTTACAACTAATGAAAAACTGTTTTTT	CASSLGQILTTNEKLFF
13	TRBV19	-	TRBJ1-4	once	TGTGCCAGTAGTCCCCGCCGAGGTGAAAAACTGTTTTTT	CASSPRRGEKLFF
13	TRBV6-5	-	TRBJ1-1	-	TGTGCCAGCAGTTACCCGGGTAACACTGAAGCTTTCTTT	CASSYPGNTEAFF
15	TRBV5-4	TRBD1	TRBJ2-2	-	TGTGCCAGCAGTCCCGGGACAGGGGTCACCGGGGAGCTGTTTTTT	CASSPGTGVTGELFF
17	TRBV7-3	-	TRBJ1-2	-	TGTGCCAGCAGCCCAACGGCCGGAGAATCGGCGTTCTATGGCTACACCTTC	CASSPTAGESAFYGYTF
16	TRBV4-1	TRBD1	TRBJ2-2	-	TGCGCCAGCGAAGAACTTCCGGGACAGCTAAGCGGGGAGCTGTTTTTT	CASEELPGQLSGELFF
15	TRBV11-2	-	TRBJ1-2	-	TGTGCCAGCAGCTTCACAGGGAATGCTAACTATGGCTACACCTTC	CASSFTGNANYGYTF
14	TRBV6-6	-	TRBJ2-5	-	TGTGCCAGCAGTTACTCAGCGTACCAAGAGACCCAGTACTTC	CASSYSAYQETQYF
16	TRBV9	-	TRBJ2-1	-	TGTGCCAGCAGCGTGGAGTTTAAGGAGACCTACAATGAGCAGTTCTTC	CASSVEFKETYNEQFF
15	TRBV7-9	TRBD2	TRBJ2-1	-	TGTGCCAGCAGCTTATCAGCGGGGGGGAAGGATGAGCAGTTCTTC	CASSLSAGGKDEQFF
14	TRBV4-1	TRBD1	TRBJ1-1	-	TGCGCCAGCAGCGGGGGACAGGGTCGACCTGAAGCTTTCTTT	CASSGGQGRPEAFF
15	TRBV4-3	TRBD2	TRBJ2-7	-	TGCGCCAGCAGCCAAGGGGGCGGGGGGGCCTACGAGCAGTACTTC	CASSQGGGGAYEQYF
14	TRBV9	TRBD2	TRBJ2-5	-	TGTGCCAGCAGCGTCGCCGGGGGGGCAGAGACCCAGTACTTC	CASSVAGGAETQYF
15	TRBV5-1	TRBD1	TRBJ1-6	once	TGCGCCAGCAGCCCGCCGGGACAGGGAGGTTCACCCCTCCACTTT	CASSPPGQGGSPLHF
14	TRBV4-2	TRBD2	TRBJ2-1	once	TGTGCCAGCAGCCCGGGACTACAATACAATGAGCAGTTCTTC	CASSPGLQYNEQFF
17	TRBV13	TRBD2	TRBJ2-7	-	TGTGCCAGCAGCGCAAGGACTAGCGGGGGAAGCCGGAACGAGCAGTACTTC	CASSARTSGGSRNEQYF
14	TRBV7-3	-	TRBJ2-3	once	TGTGCCAGCAGCAAAGGGATCTCGGGATATACGCAGTATTTT	CASSKGISGYTQYF
17	TRBV18	-	TRBJ2-6	-	TGTGCCAGCTCACCACAGGAAGGACTCTCTGGGGCCAACGTCCTGACTTTC	CASSPQEGLSGANVLTF
13	TRBV11-2	TRBD1	TRBJ1-5	-	TGTGCCAGCAGTCGACAGGGTTTCCAGCCCCAGCATTTT	CASSRQGFQPQHF
14	TRBV4-3	-	TRBJ1-6	-	TGCGCCAGCAGCCCTCAAGTAGTGGATTCACCCCTCCACTTT	CASSPQVVDSPLHF
14	TRBV12-5	-	TRBJ1-5	-	TGTGCTAGTGGTTTCGAGGAGGCGGGTCAGCCCCAGCATTTT	CASGFEEAGQPQHF
17	TRBV18	TRBD1	TRBJ1-1	-	TGTGCCAGCTCACCACGAGACAGGGGGCAGGGGGACACTGAAGCTTTCTTT	CASSPRDRGQGDTEAFF
15	TRBV30	TRBD2	TRBJ2-2	-	TGTGCCTGGAGTGCCGGCCTGGGGGGGGACGGGGAGCTGTTTTTT	CAWSAGLGGDGELFF
14	TRBV6-4	-	TRBJ1-1	-	TGTGCCAGCAGTGACTCCTGGGGGGACACTGAAGCTTTCTTT	CASSDSWGDTEAFF
17	TRBV19	TRBD1	TRBJ1-1	-	TGTGCCAGTAGTATAGCTGACAGGGGGCTTTGGAACACTGAAGCTTTCTTT	CASSIADRGLWNTEAFF
13	TRBV2	-	TRBJ1-2	-	TGTGCCAGCAGTTCACAAACTAACTATGGCTACACCTTC	CASSSQTNYGYTF